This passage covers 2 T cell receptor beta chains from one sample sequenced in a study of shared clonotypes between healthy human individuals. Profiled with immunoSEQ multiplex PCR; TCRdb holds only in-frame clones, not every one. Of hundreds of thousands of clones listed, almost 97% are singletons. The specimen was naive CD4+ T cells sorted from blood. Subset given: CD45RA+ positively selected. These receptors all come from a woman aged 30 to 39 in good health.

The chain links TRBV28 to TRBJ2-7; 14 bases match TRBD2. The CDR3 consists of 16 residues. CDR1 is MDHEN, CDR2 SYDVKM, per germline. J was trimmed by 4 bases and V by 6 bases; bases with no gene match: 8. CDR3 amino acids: CASSTPTSGRAYEQYF. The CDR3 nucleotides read TGTGCCAGCAGCACCCCGACTAGCGGGAGGGCGTACGAGCAGTACTTC.

CDR3 bases: TGTGCCAGCAGTTTAGGGGGCGCACCCTCTGGAAACACCATATATTTT. Its translation: CASSLGGAPSGNTIYF. The V and J genes are TRBV28 and TRBJ1-3, with D possibly TRBD1 on 6 matching bases. CDR3 length: 16 residues. V lost 2 bases and J 0 bases, leaving 11 bases between the germline ends. Germline-derived CDR1 and CDR2 are MDHEN and SYDVKM.